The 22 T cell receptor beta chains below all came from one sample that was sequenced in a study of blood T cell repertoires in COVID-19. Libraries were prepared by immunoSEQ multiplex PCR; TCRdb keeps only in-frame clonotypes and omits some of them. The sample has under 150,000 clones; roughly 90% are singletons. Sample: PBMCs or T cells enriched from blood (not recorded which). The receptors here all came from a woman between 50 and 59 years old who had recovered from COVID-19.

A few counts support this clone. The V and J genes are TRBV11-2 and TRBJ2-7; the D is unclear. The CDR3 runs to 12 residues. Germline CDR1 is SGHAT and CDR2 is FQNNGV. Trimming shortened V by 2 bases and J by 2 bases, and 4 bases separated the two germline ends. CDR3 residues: CASSLTTYEQYF. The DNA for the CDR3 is TGTGCCAGCAGCTTAACTACCTACGAGCAGTACTTC.

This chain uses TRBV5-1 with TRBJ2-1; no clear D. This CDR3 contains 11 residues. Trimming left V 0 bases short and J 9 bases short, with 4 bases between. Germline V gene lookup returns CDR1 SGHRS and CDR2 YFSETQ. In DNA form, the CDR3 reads TGCGCCAGCAGCTTGGTCGGTGAGCAGTTCTTC. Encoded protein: CASSLVGEQFF.

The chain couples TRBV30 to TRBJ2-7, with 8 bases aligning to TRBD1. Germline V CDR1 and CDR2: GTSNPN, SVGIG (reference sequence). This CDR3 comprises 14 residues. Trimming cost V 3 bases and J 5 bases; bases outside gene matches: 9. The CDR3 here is CAWRAQGAGDEQYF. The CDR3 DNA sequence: TGTGCCTGGAGGGCCCAGGGGGCGGGCGACGAGCAGTACTTC.

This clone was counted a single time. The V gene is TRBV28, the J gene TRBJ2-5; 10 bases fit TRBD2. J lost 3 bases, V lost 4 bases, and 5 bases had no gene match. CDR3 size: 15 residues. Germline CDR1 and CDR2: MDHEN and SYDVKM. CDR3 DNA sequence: TGTGCCAGCAGTTCGGGTAGCGGGGGGAAAGAGACCCAGTACTTC. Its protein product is CASSSGSGGKETQYF. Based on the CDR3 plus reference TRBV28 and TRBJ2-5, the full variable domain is DVKVTQSSRYLVKRTGEKVFLECVQDMDHENMFWYRQDPGLGLRLIYFSYDVKMKEKGDIPEGYSVSREKKERFSLILESASTNQTSMYLCASSSGSGGKETQYFGPGTRLLVL.

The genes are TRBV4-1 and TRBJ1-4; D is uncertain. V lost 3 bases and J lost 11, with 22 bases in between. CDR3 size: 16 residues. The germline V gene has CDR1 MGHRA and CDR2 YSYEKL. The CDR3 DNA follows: TGCGCCAGCAGCCAGAATACGGACGGTTCCGGGAGGAAACTGTTTTTT. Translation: CASSQNTDGSGRKLFF.

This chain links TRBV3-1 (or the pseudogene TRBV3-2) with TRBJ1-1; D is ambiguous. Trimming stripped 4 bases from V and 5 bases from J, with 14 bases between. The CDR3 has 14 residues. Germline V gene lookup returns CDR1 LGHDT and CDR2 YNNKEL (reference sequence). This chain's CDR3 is CASSLSTSGTEAFF. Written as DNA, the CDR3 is TGTGCCAGCAGCCTATCGACATCGGGAACTGAAGCTTTCTTT.

The CDR3 here is CASSFWTSGVGELFF. CDR3 nucleotides: TGTGCCAGCAGCTTTTGGACTAGCGGTGTCGGGGAGCTGTTTTTT. The J gene is TRBJ2-2, the V gene TRBV7-3; 10 positions agree with TRBD2. Looked up from germline, CDR1 is SGHTA and CDR2 is FQGTGA. The CDR3 loop spans 15 amino acids. V was pared by 3 bases and J by 7 bases, with 5 bases of the junction left unmatched.

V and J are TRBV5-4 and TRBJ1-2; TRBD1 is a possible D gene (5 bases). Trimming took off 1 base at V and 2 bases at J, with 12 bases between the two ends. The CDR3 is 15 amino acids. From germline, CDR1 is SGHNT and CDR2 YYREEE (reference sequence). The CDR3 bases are TGTGCCAGCAGCTTGCTTCTCAGGGAAAACTATGGCTACACCTTC. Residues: CASSLLLRENYGYTF.

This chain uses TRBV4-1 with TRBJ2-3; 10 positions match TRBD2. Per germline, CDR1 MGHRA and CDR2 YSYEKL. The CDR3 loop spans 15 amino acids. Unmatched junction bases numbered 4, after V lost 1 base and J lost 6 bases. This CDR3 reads CASSQVRAGGDTQYF. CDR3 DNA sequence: TGCGCCAGCAGCCAAGTCAGAGCGGGGGGGGATACGCAGTATTTT.

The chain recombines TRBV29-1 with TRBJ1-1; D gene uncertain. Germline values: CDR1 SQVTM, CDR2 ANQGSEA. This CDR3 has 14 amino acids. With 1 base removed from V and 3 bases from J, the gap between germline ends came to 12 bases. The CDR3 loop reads CSVEGTAGDTEAFF. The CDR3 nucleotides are TGCAGCGTTGAAGGGACTGCGGGCGACACTGAAGCTTTCTTT.

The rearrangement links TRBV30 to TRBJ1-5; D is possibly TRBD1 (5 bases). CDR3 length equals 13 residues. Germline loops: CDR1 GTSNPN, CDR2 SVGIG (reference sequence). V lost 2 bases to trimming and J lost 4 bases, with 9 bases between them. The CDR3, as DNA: TGTGCCTGGAGTAAGGGGATGAATCAGCCCCAGCATTTT. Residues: CAWSKGMNQPQHF.

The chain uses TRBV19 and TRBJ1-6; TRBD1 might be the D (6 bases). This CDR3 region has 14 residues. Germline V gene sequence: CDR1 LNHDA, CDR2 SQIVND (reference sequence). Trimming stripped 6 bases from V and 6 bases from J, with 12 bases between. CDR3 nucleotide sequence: TGTGCCAGTAGGCTACAGGGATTTAATTCACCCCTCCACTTT. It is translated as CASRLQGFNSPLHF.

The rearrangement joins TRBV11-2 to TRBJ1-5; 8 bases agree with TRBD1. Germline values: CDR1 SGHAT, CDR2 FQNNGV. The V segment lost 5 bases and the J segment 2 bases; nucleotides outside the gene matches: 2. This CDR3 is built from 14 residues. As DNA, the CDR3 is TGTGCCAGCAGCGCGACAGGGGGCAATCAGCCCCAGCATTTT. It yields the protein CASSATGGNQPQHF.

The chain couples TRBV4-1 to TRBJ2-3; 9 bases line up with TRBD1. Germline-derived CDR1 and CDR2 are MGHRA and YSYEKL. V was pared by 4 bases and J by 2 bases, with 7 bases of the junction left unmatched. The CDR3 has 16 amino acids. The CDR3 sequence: CASSLRTGALTDTQYF. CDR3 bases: TGCGCCAGCAGCCTCCGGACAGGGGCCCTCACAGATACGCAGTATTTT.

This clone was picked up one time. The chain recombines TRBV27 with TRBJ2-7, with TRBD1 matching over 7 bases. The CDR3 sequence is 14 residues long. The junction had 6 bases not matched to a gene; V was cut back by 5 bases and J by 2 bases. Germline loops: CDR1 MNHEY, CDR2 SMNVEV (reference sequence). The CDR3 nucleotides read TGTGCCAGCAGTCCACGGACAGGCACCTACGAGCAGTACTTC. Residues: CASSPRTGTYEQYF.

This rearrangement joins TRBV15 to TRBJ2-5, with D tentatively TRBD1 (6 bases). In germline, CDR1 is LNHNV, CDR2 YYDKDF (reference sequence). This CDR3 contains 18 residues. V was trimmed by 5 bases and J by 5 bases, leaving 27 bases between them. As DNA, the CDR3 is TGTGCCACCAGCCAGAGGGGTGGGGCAGGGGATTCGGGTGAGACCCAGTACTTC. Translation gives CATSQRGGAGDSGETQYF.

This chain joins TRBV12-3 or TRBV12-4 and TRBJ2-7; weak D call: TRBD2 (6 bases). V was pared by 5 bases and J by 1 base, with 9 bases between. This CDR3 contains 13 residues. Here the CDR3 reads CASSAGTSYEQYF. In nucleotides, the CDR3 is TGTGCCAGCAGTGCGGGGACGTCCTACGAGCAGTACTTC.

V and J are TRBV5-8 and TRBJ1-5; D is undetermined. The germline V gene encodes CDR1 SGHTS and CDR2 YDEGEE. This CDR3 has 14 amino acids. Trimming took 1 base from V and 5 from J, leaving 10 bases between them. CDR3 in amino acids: CASSLTYLDQPQHF. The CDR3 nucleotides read TGTGCCAGCAGCTTGACTTACCTCGATCAGCCCCAGCATTTT.

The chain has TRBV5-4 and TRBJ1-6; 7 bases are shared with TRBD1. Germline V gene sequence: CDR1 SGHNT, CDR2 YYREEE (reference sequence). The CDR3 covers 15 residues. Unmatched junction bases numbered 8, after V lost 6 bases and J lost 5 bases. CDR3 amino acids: CASTYRDRHNSPLHF. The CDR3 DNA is TGTGCCAGCACCTACCGGGACAGACATAATTCACCCCTCCACTTT.

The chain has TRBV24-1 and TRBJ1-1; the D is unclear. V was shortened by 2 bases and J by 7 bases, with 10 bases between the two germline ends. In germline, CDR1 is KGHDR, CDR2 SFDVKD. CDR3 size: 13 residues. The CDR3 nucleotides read TGTGCCACCAGTGATTCCCTCCGGGGTGAAGCTTTCTTT. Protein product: CATSDSLRGEAFF.

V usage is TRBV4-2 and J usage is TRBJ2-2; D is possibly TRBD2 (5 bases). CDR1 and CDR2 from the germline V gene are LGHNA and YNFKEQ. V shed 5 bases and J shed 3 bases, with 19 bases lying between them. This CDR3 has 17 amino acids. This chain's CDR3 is CASSFAWRQPDTGELFF. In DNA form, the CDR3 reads TGTGCCAGCAGCTTTGCGTGGAGGCAGCCAGACACCGGGGAGCTGTTTTTT.

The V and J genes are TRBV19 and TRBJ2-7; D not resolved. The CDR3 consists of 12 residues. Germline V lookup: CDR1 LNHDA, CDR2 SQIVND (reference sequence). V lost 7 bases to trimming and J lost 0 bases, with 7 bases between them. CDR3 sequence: CASTGNSYEQYF. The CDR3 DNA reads TGTGCCAGTACGGGTAACTCCTACGAGCAGTACTTC.